This TCR beta chain is from a study of T cell changes during pregnancy in multiple sclerosis. The V gene's germline CDR1 is LNHDA and CDR2 SQIVND (reference sequence). The CDR3 runs to 13 residues. Trimming took 6 bases from V and 5 from J; bases not matched to a gene: 4. Assay used: immunoSEQ multiplex PCR; TCRdb lists only in-frame clones, some missing. The repertoire holds some 52,000 clones, with 85% to 95% as singletons. The sample in question was CD4+ T cells from peripheral blood mononuclear cells, obtained in the third trimester of pregnancy. This receptor was taken from a female donor with multiple sclerosis, enrolled in a pregnancy study. This chain links TRBV19 with TRBJ2-1; 7 positions match TRBD2. The CDR3 bases are TGTGCCAGTAGGAGTCTAGCGGACAATGAGCAGTTCTTC. Translation gives CASRSLADNEQFF.